Here is one TCR beta chain with its context. Its antigen is undetermined. Only in-frame clones appear in the TCRdb table, and some are missing; sequencing was by immunoSEQ multiplex PCR. This sample has around 10,000 clones, with 65% to 70% found just once. This sample was taken from a study of brain T cells in children with intractable seizures. Study conclusions and caveats: Known viral epitope-specific CDR3s closely matched each case's top public brain CDR3.

Sequencing was limited to surgery cases with top T cell transcript signatures in brain tissue. From germline, CDR1 is MGHRA and CDR2 YSYEKL. CDR3 length equals 15 residues. V lost 6 bases, J lost 7 bases, and 15 bases stayed unmatched. The TCR comes from a girl aged 2 to 10 with tuberous sclerosis and intractable seizures. Sequencing was performed on resected brain tissue, taken at surgery. The chain employs TRBV4-1 and TRBJ2-7, with TRBD2 matching 7 bases. The CDR3 DNA sequence: TGCGCCAGCAGTTCACAAAGTGGGACTATTCAAGAGCAGTACTTC. This gives the protein CASSSQSGTIQEQYF.